A single sample gave rise to the 30 T cell receptor beta chains below, sequenced in a study of cytomegalovirus exposure and HLA in healthy donors. Vbeta (60) and Jbeta (13) primers were used in the PCR. Clones were sequenced by immunoSEQ multiplex PCR, and TCRdb holds only the in-frame ones, with some missing. The sample lists some 100,000 clones, roughly 75% occurring once. The sample comprised PBMCs. Receptor source: a male donor in good health and CMV-seropositive.

Worth noting for this clone: The same CDR3 also results from other DNA sequences found in this sample. The chain has TRBV5-6 and TRBJ2-3; D gene uncertain. V lost 2 bases and J lost 0, with 7 bases in between. The CDR3 is 14 residues long. Germline CDR1 is SGHDT and CDR2 is YYEEEE. The CDR3 nucleotides are TGTGCCAGCAGCTTTGTAACTAGCACAGATACGCAGTATTTT. This codes for CASSFVTSTDTQYF. The whole variable domain, remainder taken from reference TRBV5-6 and TRBJ2-3, is DAGVTQSPTHLIKTRGQQVTLRCSPKSGHDTVSWYQQALGQGPQFIFQYYEEEERQRGNFPDRFSGHQFPNYSSELNVNALLLGDSALYLCASSFVTSTDTQYFGPGTRLTVL.

The rearrangement joins TRBV5-6 to TRBJ1-3, with D possibly matching TRBD1 (6 bases). The CDR3 has 17 amino acids. Germline V gene sequence: CDR1 SGHDT, CDR2 YYEEEE. Between the trimmed V and J ends, which lost 4 bases and 2 bases, there was a span of 19 bases. In nucleotides, the CDR3 is TGTGCCAGCAGCGCACAGGGTAGATGGGGAACTGGAAACACCATATATTTT. Translation gives CASSAQGRWGTGNTIYF.

This chain joins TRBV11-2 and TRBJ1-4, with D perhaps TRBD1 (5 bases). Germline assignment: CDR1 SGHAT and CDR2 FQNNGV. Trimming left V 3 bases short and J 12 bases short, with 20 bases between. CDR3 length: 15 amino acids. CDR3 region: CASSFSSRGPGELFF. The CDR3 DNA sequence: TGTGCCAGCAGCTTCTCCTCTCGGGGTCCGGGGGAACTGTTTTTT.

The V and J genes are TRBV5-4 and TRBJ2-2; perhaps TRBD2 as D (7 bases). Germline V gene sequence: CDR1 SGHNT, CDR2 YYREEE (reference sequence). V was shortened by 0 bases and J by 5 bases, with 11 bases between the two germline ends. The CDR3 contains 15 residues. DNA for the CDR3: TGTGCCAGCAGCTTGGTCGGGGGGCGTACCGGGGAGCTGTTTTTT. Residues: CASSLVGGRTGELFF.

The chain carries TRBV5-4 and TRBJ2-1, with 7 bases fitting TRBD1. The junction had 8 bases not matched to a gene; V was cut back by 4 bases and J by 1 base. The CDR3 runs 16 residues. The germline CDR1 and CDR2 sequences are SGHNT and YYREEE (reference sequence). CDR3 protein: CASSPVGTVSYNEQFF. The CDR3 DNA is TGTGCCAGCAGCCCCGTAGGGACAGTTTCCTACAATGAGCAGTTCTTC.

This sequence joins TRBV5-4 and TRBJ1-5, with a weak D call TRBD1 (5 bases). Germline V gene sequence: CDR1 SGHNT, CDR2 YYREEE (reference sequence). The ends were cut back, 3 bases at V and 1 base at J, with 14 bases in the middle. This CDR3 region has 16 residues. This CDR3 reads CASSSHGAGSNQPQHF. Written as DNA, the CDR3 is TGTGCCAGCAGCTCCCATGGGGCAGGGAGCAATCAGCCCCAGCATTTT.

The CDR3 nucleotides are TGCGCCAGCAGCCTTCAGAACGGGGGGGATTTGGGGGAAAAACTGTTTTTT. Translating gives CASSLQNGGDLGEKLFF. The J gene is TRBJ1-4, the V gene TRBV4-3; the D gene is possibly TRBD1 (5 bases). V was pared by 4 bases and J by 8 bases, with 23 bases between. This CDR3 is built from 17 residues. CDR1 LGHNA and CDR2 YSLEER come from the germline V gene.

The chain couples TRBV5-4 to TRBJ1-1, with D maybe TRBD1 (5 bases). From germline, CDR1 is SGHNT and CDR2 YYREEE (reference sequence). Trimming pared 6 bases from V and 5 bases from J, leaving 11 bases between. The CDR3 runs to 12 residues. The CDR3 sequence is CASTMRGTEAFF. In DNA, the CDR3 is TGTGCCAGCACCATGCGGGGGACTGAAGCTTTCTTT.

The chain is built from TRBV4-3 and TRBJ1-5; D possibly corresponds to TRBD1 (6 bases). Germline V gene sequence: CDR1 LGHNA, CDR2 YSLEER. V was pared by 0 bases and J by 2 bases, with 14 bases between. The CDR3 runs to 17 residues. CDR3 nucleotide sequence: TGCGCCAGCAGCCAAGAAAAGACAGGCGTGGGCAATCAGCCCCAGCATTTT. This translates into CASSQEKTGVGNQPQHF.

The rearrangement joins TRBV5-1 to TRBJ2-1, with 11 bases that match TRBD2. Germline CDR1 is SGHRS and CDR2 is YFSETQ. This CDR3 has 15 residues. Trimming cost V 2 bases and J 5 bases; bases outside gene matches: 3. CDR3 amino acids: CASSFRLAGHNEQFF. The CDR3 DNA is TGCGCCAGCAGCTTCCGACTAGCGGGGCACAATGAGCAGTTCTTC.

The CDR3 protein is CAWSVGRREQYF. The CDR3 region has the DNA TGTGCCTGGAGTGTGGGCAGGCGTGAGCAGTACTTC. V gene TRBV30 combines with J gene TRBJ2-7; D ambiguous. Germline CDR1 reads GTSNPN; CDR2 reads SVGIG (reference sequence). The CDR3 extends over 12 amino acids. V gave up 0 bases and J gave up 7 bases, with 10 bases separating them.

The rearrangement joins TRBV7-2 to TRBJ1-5; unclear D gene. Germline loops: CDR1 SGHTA, CDR2 FQGNSA. The CDR3 has 14 residues. The ends were cut back, 2 bases at V and 7 bases at J, with 12 bases in the middle. The CDR3, as DNA: TGTGCCAGCAGCTTAATGTGGGAGTGGCAGCCCCAGCATTTT. Amino acid sequence: CASSLMWEWQPQHF.

This chain connects TRBV13 to TRBJ2-3; 9 nucleotides agree with TRBD1. With 5 bases clipped from V and 3 bases from J, the junction kept 6 bases outside the gene matches. CDR1 and CDR2 from the germline V gene are PRHDT and FYEKMQ (reference sequence). This CDR3 has 15 amino acids. CDR3 nucleotide sequence: TGTGCCAGCAGCCAGGGACAGGGTAGAACAGATACGCAGTATTTT. This sequence encodes CASSQGQGRTDTQYF.

The genes are TRBV5-1 and TRBJ1-4; D remains ambiguous. This CDR3 has 13 residues. The germline V and J ends were trimmed by 4 bases and 7 bases, with 11 bases remaining between them. Germline CDR1 reads SGHRS; CDR2 reads YFSETQ. The CDR3 here is CASSGQDGEKLFF. Written as DNA, the CDR3 is TGCGCCAGCAGCGGTCAGGATGGTGAAAAACTGTTTTTT.

By sample fraction, this clone is medium-sized. The V and J genes are TRBV7-8 and TRBJ2-7, with TRBD1 matching 7 bases. The CDR3 has 15 amino acids. The V gene's germline CDR1 is SGHVS and CDR2 FQNEAQ. The V segment lost 5 bases and the J segment 2 bases; nucleotides outside the gene matches: 9. The CDR3 DNA is TGTGCCAGCAGCGAACAGGGGCGTTGGCCCTACGAGCAGTACTTC. Translation gives CASSEQGRWPYEQYF.

This chain uses TRBV15 with TRBJ2-1; TRBD2 aligns across 8 bases. The CDR3 is made up of 15 amino acids. Germline V gene lookup returns CDR1 LNHNV and CDR2 YYDKDF (reference sequence). V was clipped by 5 bases and J by 8 bases; unmatched bases: 11. CDR3 sequence reads: CATSPRAGGSDEQFF. The CDR3 DNA follows: TGTGCCACCAGCCCCCGGGCGGGGGGAAGCGATGAGCAGTTCTTC.

The chain uses TRBV5-6 and TRBJ1-4, with TRBD1 identical over 7 bases. The V and J ends lost 6 bases and 3 bases, in that order; junction bases with no gene match: 11. Germline CDR1 reads SGHDT; CDR2 reads YYEEEE. This CDR3 contains 16 residues. The DNA of the CDR3 is TGTGCCAGCATCGACAGGGCTGATCGGTCTAATGAAAAACTGTTTTTT. Translated: CASIDRADRSNEKLFF.

The chain recombines TRBV7-2 with TRBJ2-1; TRBD2 might be the D (5 bases). Germline V lookup: CDR1 SGHTA, CDR2 FQGNSA. The CDR3 totals 14 residues. Trimming cost V 3 bases and J 15 bases, with 21 bases left between them. This CDR3 is CASSFLLVGREVFF. CDR3 sequence (DNA): TGTGCCAGCAGCTTTCTGCTTGTCGGACGGGAAGTGTTCTTC.

V is TRBV6-5 and J is TRBJ1-3; D might be TRBD1 (6 bases). This CDR3 region has 15 residues. Trimming cost V 1 base and J 3 bases, with 10 bases left between them. CDR1 and CDR2 from the germline V gene are MNHEY and SVGAGI. CDR3 loop: CASSYLGGNGNTIYF. As DNA, the CDR3 is TGTGCCAGCAGTTACTTAGGGGGAAATGGAAACACCATATATTTT.

The J gene is TRBJ2-4, the V gene TRBV7-2; 7 bases match TRBD1. CDR1 is SGHTA and CDR2 is FQGNSA in the germline V gene. The V gene end was trimmed by 1 base and the J gene end by 0 bases; junction bases not matched to a gene: 9. This CDR3 region has 18 residues. CDR3 DNA sequence: TGTGCCAGCAGCTTAGTGAGTGGACAGGTGCTAGCCAAAAACATTCAGTACTTC. Translation: CASSLVSGQVLAKNIQYF.

The J gene is TRBJ2-1, the V gene TRBV6-1; TRBD1 aligns across 9 bases. This CDR3 contains 15 residues. Germline-derived CDR1 and CDR2 are MNHNS and SASEGT. J was trimmed by 2 bases and V by 6 bases; bases with no gene match: 5. The CDR3 DNA is TGTGCCAGCAGGGAAACAGGGGGCCCCTACAATGAGCAGTTCTTC. Translating it yields CASRETGGPYNEQFF.

A single count supports this clone. This chain links TRBV9 with TRBJ2-1; tentatively, D is TRBD1 (6 bases). Germline loops: CDR1 SGDLS, CDR2 YYNGEE. This CDR3 has 14 amino acids. Trimming cost V 0 bases and J 5 bases, with 9 bases left between them. The CDR3 region has the DNA TGTGCCAGCAGCGTAGGGGGGCTTGACAATGAGCAGTTCTTC. It specifies CASSVGGLDNEQFF.

This clone was observed a single time. The chain is built from TRBV4-1 and TRBJ2-7, with 12 bases matching TRBD1. This CDR3 has 15 residues. Trimming cost V 5 bases and J 7 bases; bases outside gene matches: 9. Germline CDR1 is MGHRA and CDR2 is YSYEKL. The CDR3 reads CASSYQGQGAGEQYF. Here the CDR3 DNA reads TGCGCCAGCAGCTATCAGGGACAGGGGGCAGGGGAGCAGTACTTC.

The J gene is TRBJ2-3, the V gene TRBV5-4; 16 bases align to TRBD2. Germline V lookup: CDR1 SGHNT, CDR2 YYREEE (reference sequence). This CDR3 region has 18 residues. Trimming took 2 bases from V and 6 from J; bases not matched to a gene: 9. The CDR3 here is CASSLPPGLAGGADTQYF. CDR3 coding DNA: TGTGCCAGCAGCTTACCACCGGGACTAGCGGGGGGGGCGGATACGCAGTATTTT. The whole variable domain, filled in from reference TRBV5-4 and TRBJ2-3, reads ETGVTQSPTHLIKTRGQQVTLRCSSQSGHNTVSWYQQALGQGPQFIFQYYREEENGRGNFPPRFSGLQFPNYSSELNVNALELDDSALYLCASSLPPGLAGGADTQYFGPGTRLTVL.

A few counts support this clone. This chain joins TRBV7-9 and TRBJ2-5, with D uncertain. Germline V gene lookup returns CDR1 SEHNR and CDR2 FQNEAQ (reference sequence). V lost 4 bases and J 4 bases, leaving 13 bases between the germline ends. This CDR3 is 14 amino acids long. The CDR3 loop reads CASSYYSPGETQYF. For the CDR3, the DNA is TGTGCCAGCAGCTATTATTCTCCGGGAGAGACCCAGTACTTC.

The chain employs TRBV6-6 and TRBJ2-5; the match to TRBD2 covers 10 bases. The CDR3 is made up of 15 amino acids. J gave up 5 bases and V 2 bases, and 5 bases lay outside the gene matches. Germline V gene sequence: CDR1 MNHNY, CDR2 SVGAGI (reference sequence). Written as DNA, the CDR3 is TGTGCCAGCAGTTACGGAGCGGGGGGGCAGGAGACCCAGTACTTC. Translating gives CASSYGAGGQETQYF.

The gene calls are TRBV7-9 and TRBJ1-1, with unresolved D. The CDR3 runs 13 residues. Germline V gives CDR1 SEHNR, CDR2 FQNEAQ (reference sequence). Trimming took 4 bases from V and 3 from J, leaving 9 bases between them. This CDR3 is CASSSVIYTEAFF. DNA of the CDR3: TGTGCCAGCAGCTCGGTCATATACACTGAAGCTTTCTTT.

This clone occurred once. The gene calls are TRBV14 and TRBJ2-7; D gene unclear. CDR1 SGHDN and CDR2 FVKESK come from the germline V gene. V was clipped by 1 base and J by 3 bases, with 7 bases between them. The CDR3 runs to 13 residues. The CDR3 region is CASSQVGGYEQYF. In DNA, the CDR3 is TGTGCCAGCAGCCAAGTTGGCGGCTACGAGCAGTACTTC.

The chain has TRBV30 and TRBJ1-3; tentatively, D is TRBD1 (6 bases). The CDR3 covers 15 residues. CDR1 is GTSNPN, CDR2 SVGIG, per germline (reference sequence). V was cut by 2 bases and J by 2 bases, with 13 bases left in between. The CDR3 sequence is CAWSQGYRTGNTIYF. CDR3 DNA: TGTGCCTGGAGTCAGGGGTACAGGACTGGAAACACCATATATTTT.

This sequence joins TRBV9 and TRBJ2-3; 10 positions agree with TRBD1. Germline values: CDR1 SGDLS, CDR2 YYNGEE. Trimming at V came to 4 bases and at J to 2 bases, leaving 7 bases not matched to a gene. CDR3 length: 16 amino acids. In DNA form, the CDR3 reads TGTGCCAGCAGCCGCCCCGGGACAGGGGCCACAGATACGCAGTATTTT. This codes for CASSRPGTGATDTQYF.